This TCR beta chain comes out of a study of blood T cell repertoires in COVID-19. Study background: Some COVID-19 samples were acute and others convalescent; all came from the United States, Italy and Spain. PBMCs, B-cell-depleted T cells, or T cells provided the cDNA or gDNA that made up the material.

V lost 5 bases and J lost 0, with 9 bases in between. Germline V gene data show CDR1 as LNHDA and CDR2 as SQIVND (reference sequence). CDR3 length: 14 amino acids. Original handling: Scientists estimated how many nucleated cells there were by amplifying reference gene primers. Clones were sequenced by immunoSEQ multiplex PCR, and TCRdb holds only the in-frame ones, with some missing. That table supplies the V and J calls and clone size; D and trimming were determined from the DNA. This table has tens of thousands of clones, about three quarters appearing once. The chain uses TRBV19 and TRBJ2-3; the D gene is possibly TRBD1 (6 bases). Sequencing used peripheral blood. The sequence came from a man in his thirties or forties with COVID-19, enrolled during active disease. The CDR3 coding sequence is TGTGCCAGTAGTCTGGGACAAAGCACAGATACGCAGTATTTT. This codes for CASSLGQSTDTQYF.